The 21 T cell receptor beta chains below come from one sample, sequenced in a study of beta chain features in type 1 diabetes (dated by TCRdb to about 2018). The library was made by the immunoSEQ multiplex PCR assay. All of the isolated RNA was reverse transcribed with the High Capacity cDNA Reverse Transcription Kit, so expressed TCRB transcripts were sequenced. TCRdb carries this immuneACCESS record with in-frame sequences only. Its versions omit some clonotypes, under half of them owing to an unresolved V gene in the studies checked, with the rest unexplained. The sample records some 270,000 clones, 11% to 15% of which are singletons. In total, the top ten clones hold around 0.03% of the sample. The specimen was naive CD4+ T cells from blood. According to the study, the label for this sample's cell subset or site signals: true naive CD4+ T cells. These receptors originate from a woman aged 40-49 years in good health.

The sample holds a few counts of this clone. The genes are TRBV29-1 and TRBJ1-1; TRBD1 might be the D (6 bases). CDR3 length equals 11 residues. Germline V gene lookup returns CDR1 SQVTM and CDR2 ANQGSEA. Trimming removed 7 bases at V and 9 bases at J, with 15 bases between. As DNA, the CDR3 is TGCAGCGCCGCACAGGGTTTCAAAGCTTTCTTT. Translated: CSAAQGFKAFF.

This clone was observed a handful of times. J is TRBJ1-2 and V is TRBV5-4; D might be TRBD1 (6 bases). The germline CDR1 and CDR2 sequences are SGHNT and YYREEE (reference sequence). The length of the CDR3 is 14 residues. The V and J ends lost 7 bases and 6 bases respectively, with 19 bases between them. DNA for the CDR3: TGTGCCAGCGACGGGGGGCAGGGAAGGAATGGCTACACCTTC. It is translated as CASDGGQGRNGYTF.

This clone was picked up one time. Other DNA sequences in this specimen translate into the identical CDR3. The genes are TRBV20-1 and TRBJ2-5; D remains unclear. CDR3 size: 11 residues. Germline CDR1 and CDR2: DFQATT and SNEGSKA (reference sequence). Trimming stripped 3 bases from V and 5 bases from J, with 7 bases between. DNA for the CDR3: TGCAGTGCTAGTTTGAGGGAGACCCAGTACTTC. This codes for CSASLRETQYF.

This clone was recorded a few times. In DNA form, the CDR3 reads TGTGCCAGCAGCTTAGGGACCACAGGGGCCCGCACAGATACGCAGTATTTT. It specifies CASSLGTTGARTDTQYF. This rearrangement joins TRBV7-6 to TRBJ2-3; 7 positions match TRBD1. The CDR3 spans 17 residues. J lost 1 base, V lost 1 base, and 8 bases had no gene match. The germline V gene has CDR1 SGHVS and CDR2 FNYEAQ.

This clone has a handful of counts. This chain connects TRBV4-1 to TRBJ2-7; 11 bases map to TRBD2. After removal of 3 bases from V and 2 bases from J, the junction contained 9 bases not matched to a gene. The CDR3 extends over 17 amino acids. Germline CDR1 and CDR2: MGHRA and YSYEKL. Written as DNA, the CDR3 is TGCGCCAGCAGCCAGATGGGCCAACTAGCGGGAGCCTACGAGCAGTACTTC. This sequence encodes CASSQMGQLAGAYEQYF.

This clone has just a few counts. The chain uses TRBV6-6 and TRBJ2-3; TRBD2 matches 15 bases. The CDR3 totals 16 residues. V shed 4 bases and J 4 bases; nucleotides not matched to a gene: 3. Germline lookup yields CDR1 MNHNY and CDR2 SVGAGI (reference sequence). The CDR3 here is CASSSGLAGGPDTQYF. The CDR3 DNA sequence: TGTGCCAGCAGTTCAGGACTAGCGGGGGGGCCAGATACGCAGTATTTT.

The chain joins TRBV5-1 to TRBJ2-7; 8 bases agree with TRBD1. The germline gives CDR1 SGHRS, CDR2 YFSETQ. Losses at the gene ends were 4 bases for V and 0 bases for J; bases not matched to a gene: 6. The CDR3 is 15 residues long. CDR3 region: CASSLTGGSSYEQYF. As DNA, the CDR3 is TGCGCCAGCAGCCTCACAGGGGGGAGCTCCTACGAGCAGTACTTC. Drawing the rest from reference TRBV5-1 and TRBJ2-7, the complete variable domain is KAGVTQTPRYLIKTRGQQVTLSCSPISGHRSVSWYQQTPGQGLQFLFEYFSETQRNKGNFPGRFSGRQFSNSRSEMNVSTLELGDSALYLCASSLTGGSSYEQYFGPGTRLTVT.

The chain recombines TRBV27 with TRBJ1-2, with no clear D. CDR1 MNHEY and CDR2 SMNVEV come from the germline V gene (reference sequence). The V end lost 5 bases, the J end lost 2 bases, and 9 bases lay between the germline ends. The CDR3 loop spans 13 amino acids. This CDR3 reads CASSPPGNYGYTF. CDR3 coding DNA: TGTGCCAGCAGTCCCCCCGGGAACTATGGCTACACCTTC.

This CDR3 is CASSLTGILWTEAFF. CDR3 bases: TGTGCCAGCAGCCTTACAGGGATTCTTTGGACTGAAGCTTTCTTT. The chain has TRBV14 and TRBJ1-1; perhaps TRBD1 as D (6 bases). The germline gives CDR1 SGHDN, CDR2 FVKESK. The V end lost 4 bases, the J end lost 5 bases, and 17 bases lay between the germline ends. This CDR3 region has 15 residues.

In this sample, this clone turned up a few times. The chain has TRBV6-6 and TRBJ1-2; D is unclear. Germline V gene sequence: CDR1 MNHNY, CDR2 SVGAGI (reference sequence). V was shortened by 0 bases and J by 4 bases, with 9 bases between the two germline ends. The CDR3 runs to 14 residues. CDR3 bases: TGTGCCAGCAGTTACTCTTCAGGTACCTATGGCTACACCTTC. It encodes CASSYSSGTYGYTF.

This clone turned up a few times. Here the CDR3 reads CASSLRQGLAGDTQYF. The DNA for the CDR3 is TGTGCCAGCAGCTTACGCCAGGGACTAGCCGGAGATACGCAGTATTTT. This rearrangement joins TRBV7-2 to TRBJ2-3; the match to TRBD2 covers 9 bases. Germline V gene lookup returns CDR1 SGHTA and CDR2 FQGNSA. The CDR3 length is 16 residues. V gave up 2 bases and J gave up 5 bases; unmatched junction bases: 8.

There are many counts of this clone. The V gene is TRBV9, the J gene TRBJ2-6; D is unclear. The CDR3 is made up of 13 amino acids. The ends were cut back, 4 bases at V and 2 bases at J, with 4 bases in the middle. CDR1 is SGDLS, CDR2 YYNGEE, per germline. The CDR3 nucleotides read TGTGCCAGCAGCCCCACTGGGGCCAACGTCCTGACTTTC. Protein: CASSPTGANVLTF.

The chain uses TRBV2 and TRBJ2-7; 9 nucleotides agree with TRBD1. V shed 8 bases, J shed 6 bases, and the junction held 14 bases outside the gene matches. The CDR3 covers 15 residues. CDR1 is SNHLY and CDR2 is FYNNEI in the germline V gene. This CDR3 is CASRTRDRVSGEQYF. Here the CDR3 DNA reads TGTGCCAGCCGAACTCGGGACAGGGTTTCAGGCGAGCAGTACTTC.

Only a few counts were recorded for this clone. The chain uses TRBV6-5 and TRBJ2-5; 9 nucleotides align to TRBD2. The CDR3 totals 13 residues. With 8 bases clipped from V and 5 bases from J, the junction kept 6 bases outside the gene matches. Germline lookup yields CDR1 MNHEY and CDR2 SVGAGI. CDR3 amino acids: CASAGGGWETQYF. The DNA of the CDR3 is TGTGCCAGCGCGGGAGGGGGATGGGAGACCCAGTACTTC.

The chain employs TRBV19 and TRBJ2-5; 8 bases map to TRBD1. V lost 5 bases, J lost 2 bases, and 10 bases stayed unmatched. This CDR3 contains 16 residues. Germline V lookup: CDR1 LNHDA, CDR2 SQIVND (reference sequence). The CDR3 region is CASSLQGTGPQETQYF. CDR3 sequence (DNA): TGTGCCAGTAGTCTTCAGGGGACAGGACCGCAAGAGACCCAGTACTTC.

This sequence joins TRBV7-9 and TRBJ2-7; 7 bases line up with TRBD2. CDR3 length equals 13 residues. V lost 11 bases and J lost 6; bases outside the gene matches: 13. Germline loops: CDR1 SEHNR, CDR2 FQNEAQ (reference sequence). The CDR3 region has the DNA TGTGCCCTCCTGGGGGGGGAGTCGGCCGAGCAGTACTTC. It is translated as CALLGGESAEQYF.

The V gene is TRBV7-7, the J gene TRBJ2-3, with D possibly TRBD1 on 5 matching bases. Germline values: CDR1 SSHAT, CDR2 FNYEAQ (reference sequence). The germline V and J ends were trimmed by 1 base and 1 base, with 9 bases remaining between them. The CDR3 loop spans 15 amino acids. The CDR3 DNA follows: TGTGCCAGCAGCTTAGGGCTAGGGGGCACAGATACGCAGTATTTT. Translating it yields CASSLGLGGTDTQYF.

With regard to this clone: It is unclear where the CDR3 begins or ends on the DNA, so no DNA is shown, and the CDR3 is as TCRdb lists it. The chain has TRBV27 and TRBJ2-7; the tabulated D call, TRBD1, remains unverified against the DNA. Germline V lookup: CDR1 MNHEY, CDR2 SMNVEV (reference sequence). The CDR3 comprises 16 residues, both ends counted. CDR3 amino acids: CASSSSPPGFQYEQYF.

This clone was recorded a few times. The V gene is TRBV6-6, the J gene TRBJ2-7; no reliable D call. The ends were cut back, 5 bases at V and 5 bases at J, with 10 bases in the middle. The CDR3 is 12 residues long. Germline lookup yields CDR1 MNHNY and CDR2 SVGAGI (reference sequence). This CDR3 is CASSHTRDEQYF. The CDR3 DNA reads TGTGCCAGCAGTCACACTCGGGACGAGCAGTACTTC.

The rearrangement uses TRBV4-3 and TRBJ1-2, with D perhaps TRBD1 (5 bases). CDR3 length: 14 amino acids. The germline gives CDR1 LGHNA, CDR2 YSLEER. V was trimmed by 0 bases and J by 8 bases, leaving 13 bases between them. The CDR3 region has the DNA TGCGCCAGCAGCCAAGATTCGCGGGGGTGGGGCTACACCTTC. Protein: CASSQDSRGWGYTF.

The chain is built from TRBV14 and TRBJ2-7; TRBD2 matches 13 bases. CDR1 and CDR2 (germline): SGHDN, FVKESK. This CDR3 spans 18 amino acids. J gave up 2 bases and V 4 bases, and 11 bases lay outside the gene matches. The CDR3 spells CASSPRTSGGPFTYEQYF. CDR3 in DNA: TGTGCCAGCAGCCCTAGGACTAGCGGGGGCCCGTTTACCTACGAGCAGTACTTC.